The sequence of this T cell receptor (beta chain) was determined in a study of blood T cell repertoires in COVID-19. In the study overall: There were acute and convalescent COVID-19 samples, and they came from the United States, Italy and Spain.

Original methodology: Researchers report that nucleated cell counts were estimated from reference gene primer amplification. Sequencing used immunoSEQ multiplex PCR; TCRdb keeps in-frame clones, though not all of them. The DNA gave D and trimming, while V, J and clone size come from that table. The sample includes around 140,000 clones, 85% to 90% of them seen just once. This clone occurred once. From germline, CDR1 is MNHNY and CDR2 SVGAGI (reference sequence). The length of the CDR3 is 15 residues. J was trimmed by 4 bases and V by 6 bases; bases with no gene match: 8. The genes are TRBV6-6 and TRBJ2-5; 10 bases fit TRBD2. Sequencing was performed on peripheral blood. The clonotype comes from a man in his fifties or sixties with active or convalescent COVID-19. In DNA form, the CDR3 reads TGTGCCAGCAGACTAAGCGGGAGGGCCCTAGAGACCCAGTACTTC. Translated: CASRLSGRALETQYF.